The rows below give T cell receptor beta chains drawn from one sample of a study of blood T cell repertoires in COVID-19. Assay used: immunoSEQ multiplex PCR; TCRdb lists only in-frame clones, some missing. This table has about 240,000 clones, about 87% appearing once. The material sequenced was peripheral blood. The receptors were gathered from a woman between 70 and 85 years old with active or convalescent COVID-19. Both conserved end residues are part of each CDR3. A D gene is named only where the DNA matches it firmly. Rows give clone size only sometimes, using once, few, many, or a class for an expanded clone.

CASSYSRGTGELFF TGTGCCAGCAGTTACTCCAGGGGAACCGGGGAGCTGTTTTTT TRBJ2-2 - TRBV6-2/TRBV6-3 -
CASSQTGGAAGGKLFF TGTGCCAGCAGCCAGACAGGGGGCGCCGCCGGCGGAAAACTGTTTTTT TRBJ1-4 - TRBV5-5 TRBD1
CASSESRTGNTGELFF TGTGCCAGCAGTGAATCCAGGACAGGGAACACCGGGGAGCTGTTTTTT TRBJ2-2 few TRBV25-1 TRBD1
CTGTNTGELFF TGCACCGGGACGAACACCGGGGAGCTGTTTTTT TRBJ2-2 - TRBV29-1 -
CASSPDSHNYGYTF TGCGCCAGCAGCCCGGACAGCCATAACTATGGCTACACCTTC TRBJ1-2 - TRBV5-1 -
CATSDSGLAGGTDTQYF TGTGCCACCAGTGACTCTGGACTAGCGGGGGGGACAGATACGCAGTATTTT TRBJ2-3 - TRBV24-1 TRBD2
CASSPTNRLDTEAFF TGTGCCAGCTCGCCGACAAACCGGTTGGACACTGAAGCTTTCTTT TRBJ1-1 - TRBV18 -
CATSTTIRETQYF TGTGCCACCAGCACGACTATACGGGAGACCCAGTACTTC TRBJ2-5 - TRBV15 -
CASSQGTRGTDTQYF TGCGCCAGCAGCCAAGGGACACGGGGCACAGATACGCAGTATTTT TRBJ2-3 - TRBV4-3 -
CASSYSSRDIYYEQYF TGTGCCAGCAGTTATTCGTCCCGGGACATATACTACGAGCAGTACTTC TRBJ2-7 - TRBV6-2/TRBV6-3 -
CASSPRVRDRENIQYF TGTGCCAGCTCACCAAGGGTCCGGGACAGGGAAAACATTCAGTACTTC TRBJ2-4 once TRBV18 TRBD1
CASSRGSYNEQFF TGTGCCAGCAGCAGAGGCTCCTACAATGAGCAGTTCTTC TRBJ2-1 once TRBV6-5 -
CASSTGGEGREHF TGTGCCAGCAGCACCGGGGGAGAGGGACGGGAACATTTT TRBJ1-5 - TRBV5-5 -
CASKGTGGIDTGELFF TGTGCCAGCAAGGGAACAGGGGGAATTGACACCGGGGAGCTGTTTTTT TRBJ2-2 - TRBV9 TRBD1
CASSLLAGGGQYF TGTGCCAGCAGCTTACTAGCGGGGGGTGGGCAGTATTTT TRBJ2-3 once TRBV7-2 TRBD2
CATSRPGGETQYF TGTGCCACCAGCAGACCGGGAGGAGAGACCCAGTACTTC TRBJ2-5 - TRBV24-1 TRBD2
CSVAPGGYSGNTIYF TGCAGCGTTGCCCCAGGGGGCTACTCTGGAAACACCATATATTTT TRBJ1-3 - TRBV29-1 TRBD1
CASSVDDSLTEAFF TGTGCCAGCAGCGTAGACGACTCGCTTACTGAAGCTTTCTTT TRBJ1-1 - TRBV9 -
CASAQFRNQPQHF TGCGCCAGCGCACAATTCCGCAATCAGCCCCAGCATTTT TRBJ1-5 - TRBV4-3 -
CASSLLQTNEKLFF TGTGCCAGCAGTTTACTGCAGACTAATGAAAAACTGTTTTTT TRBJ1-4 - TRBV28 -